The 26 T cell receptor beta chains in this list originate from one sample, sequenced in a study of cytomegalovirus exposure and HLA in healthy donors. PCR was performed using 60 Vbeta and 13 Jbeta primers. Sequencing was performed with immunoSEQ multiplex PCR; in TCRdb, only in-frame clones are kept and a portion is missing. The sample gives roughly 100,000 clones, 65% to 80% of which show up once; roughly 3.6% is in the top ten. The specimen sequenced was PBMCs. The source is a man aged 60 to 75 in good health and CMV-seronegative.

A few counts support this clone. The J gene is TRBJ2-6, the V gene TRBV2; a possible D gene is TRBD1 (5 bases). V was cut by 0 bases and J by 4 bases, with 10 bases left in between. The CDR3 is made up of 16 amino acids. Germline assignment: CDR1 SNHLY and CDR2 FYNNEI. DNA of the CDR3: TGTGCCAGCAGTGAAGCTTTCAGGGCCGGGGCCAACGTCCTGACTTTC. Encoded protein: CASSEAFRAGANVLTF.

V usage is TRBV4-3 and J usage is TRBJ1-1; D not certain. The CDR3 extends over 16 amino acids. From germline, CDR1 is LGHNA and CDR2 YSLEER. Trimming took off 4 bases at V and 4 bases at J, with 19 bases between the two ends. CDR3 region: CASSRSWPPRGTEAFF. CDR3 nucleotides: TGCGCCAGCAGCCGTTCGTGGCCGCCTCGGGGCACTGAAGCTTTCTTT.

This clone has just a few counts. The gene calls are TRBV4-1 and TRBJ1-1; 8 bases are a match to TRBD1. This CDR3 contains 15 residues. In germline, CDR1 is MGHRA, CDR2 YSYEKL. V was pared by 1 base and J by 4 bases, with 5 bases of the junction left unmatched. CDR3 coding DNA: TGCGCCAGCAGCCAAGCGACAGGGGCCTTCACTGAAGCTTTCTTT. Protein: CASSQATGAFTEAFF.

The chain carries TRBV7-9 and TRBJ1-3; D is undetermined. V lost 5 bases, J lost 0 bases, and 14 bases lay in between. The CDR3 has 16 amino acids. CDR1 is SEHNR and CDR2 is FQNEAQ in the germline V gene (reference sequence). CDR3 residues: CASSRKVGGSGNTIYF. The CDR3 DNA follows: TGTGCCAGCAGCCGAAAGGTTGGAGGCTCTGGAAACACCATATATTTT.

V is TRBV5-6 and J is TRBJ1-1, with no clear D. The CDR3 extends over 13 amino acids. Germline-derived CDR1 and CDR2 are SGHDT and YYEEEE. Trimming took 0 bases from V and 5 from J, leaving 8 bases between them. The CDR3 DNA is TGTGCCAGCAGCTTGGTGCGGGGAACTGAAGCTTTCTTT. Translating it yields CASSLVRGTEAFF.

The chain recombines TRBV2 with TRBJ1-3; a possible D gene is TRBD1 (6 bases). Germline values: CDR1 SNHLY, CDR2 FYNNEI. V dropped 6 bases and J dropped 0 bases, with 15 bases sitting between them. The CDR3 is made up of 16 amino acids. For the CDR3, the DNA is TGTGCCAGCAGGGGCAATACAGGGCGCTCTGGAAACACCATATATTTT. Protein sequence: CASRGNTGRSGNTIYF.

The chain has TRBV9 and TRBJ1-2, with 11 bases matching TRBD1. The CDR3 covers 17 residues. The germline V gene has CDR1 SGDLS and CDR2 YYNGEE. Trimming cost V 4 bases and J 4 bases; bases outside gene matches: 12. CDR3 nucleotides: TGTGCCAGCAGCATCCGGGACAGGGGGGCCCCCGGCTATGGCTACACCTTC. Its translation: CASSIRDRGAPGYGYTF. Supplemented by reference TRBV9 and TRBJ1-2, the full variable domain reads DSGVTQTPKHLITATGQRVTLRCSPRSGDLSVYWYQQSLDQGLQFLIQYYNGEERAKGNILERFSAQQFPDLHSELNLSSLELGDSALYFCASSIRDRGAPGYGYTFGSGTRLTVV.

This sequence joins TRBV5-1 and TRBJ2-4, with TRBD1 as a possible D gene (6 bases). The CDR3 totals 15 residues. V was clipped by 4 bases and J by 4 bases, with 15 bases between them. Germline CDR1 reads SGHRS; CDR2 reads YFSETQ. Here the CDR3 reads CASSPLGANKNIQYF. CDR3 coding DNA: TGCGCCAGCAGCCCGCTGGGGGCCAATAAAAACATTCAGTACTTC.

This clone was seen only once. The chain combines TRBV5-1 with TRBJ2-1, with TRBD2 matching over 11 bases. The trim removed 7 bases at V and 6 bases at J, leaving 12 bases unmatched. CDR1 SGHRS and CDR2 YFSETQ come from the germline V gene. This CDR3 is 16 amino acids long. CDR3 coding DNA: TGCGCCAGCGACTGGGGTAGCGGGGGGGCCGTCAATGAGCAGTTCTTC. It translates to CASDWGSGGAVNEQFF.

The chain is built from TRBV5-1 and TRBJ1-1; 8 bases are a match to TRBD1. V dropped 5 bases and J dropped 4; count of bases not matched to a gene: 7. This CDR3 spans 14 amino acids. The germline V gene encodes CDR1 SGHRS and CDR2 YFSETQ. CDR3 nucleotides: TGCGCCAGCAGTTATACAGGGGGAGGCACTGAAGCTTTCTTT. Translated: CASSYTGGGTEAFF.

V usage is TRBV11-3 and J usage is TRBJ1-1; 8 nucleotides align to TRBD1. The V gene end was trimmed by 3 bases and the J gene end by 4 bases; junction bases not matched to a gene: 1. The CDR3 covers 13 residues. Germline CDR1 SGHNT, CDR2 YENEEA. CDR3 DNA: TGTGCCAGCAGCTTCGACAGGGGCACTGAAGCTTTCTTT. This gives the protein CASSFDRGTEAFF.

This clone came up once. V usage is TRBV7-9 and J usage is TRBJ2-3; the match to TRBD2 covers 8 bases. Germline-derived CDR1 and CDR2 are SEHNR and FQNEAQ (reference sequence). This CDR3 contains 19 residues. Trimming cost V 1 base and J 0 bases; bases outside gene matches: 12. CDR3 sequence: CASSLGVGLGDASTDTQYF. Here the CDR3 DNA reads TGTGCCAGCAGCTTAGGGGTGGGACTAGGGGATGCTAGCACAGATACGCAGTATTTT.

V and J are TRBV19 and TRBJ2-5, with D unclear. Germline values: CDR1 LNHDA, CDR2 SQIVND (reference sequence). Between the trimmed V and J ends, which lost 5 bases and 5 bases, there was a span of 9 bases. CDR3 length: 12 residues. The CDR3 loop is CASSSRFETQYF. Here the CDR3 DNA reads TGTGCCAGTAGTTCGCGATTTGAGACCCAGTACTTC.

This rearrangement joins TRBV6-6 to TRBJ2-5, with TRBD1 matching 7 bases. The J segment lost 6 bases and the V segment lost 5 bases, leaving 6 bases of the junction unmatched. The CDR3 extends over 13 amino acids. Germline assignment: CDR1 MNHNY and CDR2 SVGAGI (reference sequence). The DNA of the CDR3 is TGTGCCAGCAGTACGGACAGGTTGCAGACCCAGTACTTC. This gives the protein CASSTDRLQTQYF.

This clone came up a few times. V and J are TRBV28 and TRBJ1-2, with 8 nucleotides matching TRBD1. The germline CDR1 and CDR2 sequences are MDHEN and SYDVKM. This CDR3 is 16 amino acids long. Germline trimming cut 5 bases from V and 2 bases from J; bases unmatched to any gene: 10. CDR3 sequence reads: CASSPPVWDRNYGYTF. The CDR3 bases are TGTGCCAGCAGTCCACCCGTCTGGGACAGGAACTATGGCTACACCTTC.

J is TRBJ1-5 and V is TRBV27; D may be TRBD1 (6 bases). Trimming cost V 6 bases and J 0 bases, with 18 bases left between them. This CDR3 is built from 17 residues. Germline V gene sequence: CDR1 MNHEY, CDR2 SMNVEV (reference sequence). CDR3 sequence reads: CASSLSSGAFSNQPQHF. The CDR3 coding sequence is TGTGCCAGCAGCCTATCCTCAGGGGCTTTTAGCAATCAGCCCCAGCATTTT.

The rearrangement joins TRBV5-5 to TRBJ1-5; TRBD1 matches at 7 bases. In germline, CDR1 is SGHKS, CDR2 YYEKEE (reference sequence). The junction had 6 bases not matched to a gene; V was cut back by 4 bases and J by 5 bases. This CDR3 has 14 amino acids. CDR3: CASSNDRVDQPQHF. CDR3 sequence (DNA): TGTGCCAGCAGCAACGACAGGGTTGATCAGCCCCAGCATTTT. Full variable domain (rest looked up from reference TRBV5-5 and TRBJ1-5): DAGVTQSPTHLIKTRGQQVTLRCSPISGHKSVSWYQQVLGQGPQFIFQYYEKEERGRGNFPDRFSARQFPNYSSELNVNALLLGDSALYLCASSNDRVDQPQHFGDGTRLSIL.

This clone occurred a few times. V usage is TRBV28 and J usage is TRBJ1-2; 8 nucleotides line up with TRBD1. V shed 5 bases, J shed 3 bases, and the junction held 5 bases outside the gene matches. Germline V gene data show CDR1 as MDHEN and CDR2 as SYDVKM. The CDR3 is 14 residues long. The CDR3 nucleotides read TGTGCCAGCAGTCCTACGGACAGGGACTATGGCTACACCTTC. Protein sequence: CASSPTDRDYGYTF.

The rearrangement uses TRBV9 and TRBJ1-2, with 7 bases lining up with TRBD1. V trimming: 4 bases; J trimming: 6 bases; junction bases outside the gene matches: 15. Looked up from germline, CDR1 is SGDLS and CDR2 is YYNGEE. CDR3 length: 16 amino acids. CDR3 nucleotide sequence: TGTGCCAGCAGCCCCCGACAGGGAAGGAATACCGATGGCTACACCTTC. Its translation: CASSPRQGRNTDGYTF.

J is TRBJ1-5 and V is TRBV7-2; maybe TRBD1 (6 bases). The CDR3 consists of 14 residues. Trimming took 1 base from V and 4 from J, leaving 8 bases between them. Germline CDR1 SGHTA, CDR2 FQGNSA. CDR3 loop: CASSLGGHNQPQHF. The DNA of the CDR3 is TGTGCCAGCAGCTTAGGGGGGCATAATCAGCCCCAGCATTTT. The full variable domain, rest sourced from reference TRBV7-2 and TRBJ1-5, is GAGVSQSPSNKVTEKGKDVELRCDPISGHTALYWYRQSLGQGLEFLIYFQGNSAPDKSGLPSDRFSAERTGGSVSTLTIQRTQQEDSAVYLCASSLGGHNQPQHFGDGTRLSIL.

The chain combines TRBV21-1 with TRBJ2-3; the table gives TRBD2 as D, unverified against the DNA. TRBV21-1 is a pseudogene. The CDR3 length is 14 residues. In DNA form, the CDR3 reads TGTGCCAGCAGCAACCGGGTGGACACAGATACGCAGTATTTT. This codes for CASSNRVDTDTQYF.

This clone has only one observation. The chain links TRBV28 to TRBJ1-6; 8 nucleotides match TRBD1. The germline V gene encodes CDR1 MDHEN and CDR2 SYDVKM. CDR3 length: 16 amino acids. The trim removed 8 bases at V and 3 bases at J, leaving 9 bases unmatched. CDR3 sequence reads: CASGTGGNFYNSPLHF. Here the CDR3 DNA reads TGTGCCAGCGGCACAGGGGGGAACTTCTATAATTCACCCCTCCACTTT.

CDR3 DNA sequence: TGTGCCAGCAGTTATTTGGGGACAGGGATCGATGAAAAACTGTTTTTT. Translating it yields CASSYLGTGIDEKLFF. The J gene is TRBJ1-4, the V gene TRBV6-6; 9 bases fit TRBD1. Germline V CDR1 and CDR2: MNHNY, SVGAGI (reference sequence). The V and J ends lost 3 bases and 6 bases, in that order; junction bases with no gene match: 8. The CDR3 spans 16 residues.

This chain connects TRBV20-1 to TRBJ2-1; D not certain. Deletions cut 6 bases from V and 6 bases from J, with 9 bases between. CDR3 length equals 11 residues. CDR1 and CDR2 from the germline V gene are DFQATT and SNEGSKA (reference sequence). The CDR3 here is CSAASPNEQFF. In DNA form, the CDR3 reads TGCAGTGCAGCTTCCCCCAATGAGCAGTTCTTC.

This clone has only a few counts. The chain links TRBV6-4 to TRBJ2-3; 7 bases map to TRBD1. V trimming: 4 bases; J trimming: 2 bases; junction bases outside the gene matches: 3. This CDR3 comprises 14 residues. Looked up from germline, CDR1 is MRHNA and CDR2 is SNTAGT. CDR3 coding DNA: TGTGCCAGCAGTGGGCAGGGGGACACAGATACGCAGTATTTT. It yields the protein CASSGQGDTDTQYF.

The genes are TRBV5-3 and TRBJ2-7; D is possibly TRBD1 (5 bases). TRBV5-3 is recorded as an ORF, its role being uncertain. V lost 7 bases to trimming and J lost 3 bases, with 17 bases between them. The CDR3 runs 14 residues. The CDR3 coding sequence is TGTGCCAGACATCTCAGGCAGGACATCTACGAGCAGTACGTC. It encodes CARHLRQDIYEQYV.